A selection of T cell receptor beta chains follows, all from one sample in a study of T cells in Graves' hyperthyroidism and ophthalmopathy. TCRdb reanalysed the multiplex PCR reads using MiXCR and keeps one entry per CDR3 protein. The data contain approximately 320,000 distinct CDR3 sequences, approximately 15% of them singletons. Specimen: blood. Source of these receptors: a young man with Graves' hyperthyroidism. CDR3s include the opening cysteine and the closing phenylalanine or tryptophan. D genes are given only for firm matches. The listing skips clone size in some rows; elsewhere it reads once, few, many or a size class.

v_call: TRBV6-5
j_call: TRBJ1-5
clone_size: -
d_call: -
cdr3_aa: CASSYSWFQGGNQPQHF

v_call: TRBV6-5
j_call: TRBJ1-6
clone_size: -
d_call: -
cdr3_aa: CASSYRLPGRLNSPLHF

v_call: TRBV7-9
j_call: TRBJ1-2
clone_size: many
d_call: -
cdr3_aa: CASSLADTYGYTF

v_call: TRBV28
j_call: TRBJ2-6
clone_size: -
d_call: -
cdr3_aa: CASSFAGSGANVLTF

v_call: TRBV3-1
j_call: TRBJ1-1
clone_size: -
d_call: -
cdr3_aa: CASSQEGVVNTEAFF

v_call: TRBV5-1
j_call: TRBJ2-1
clone_size: few
d_call: TRBD2
cdr3_aa: CASRTSGADNEQFF

v_call: TRBV20-1
j_call: TRBJ1-1
clone_size: -
d_call: -
cdr3_aa: CSAGAGASTEAFF

v_call: TRBV12-3/TRBV12-4
j_call: TRBJ1-3
clone_size: many
d_call: -
cdr3_aa: CASSEGYSGNTIYF

v_call: TRBV4-1
j_call: TRBJ1-2
clone_size: many
d_call: -
cdr3_aa: CASSQTQGTNYGYTF

v_call: TRBV11-2
j_call: TRBJ2-4
clone_size: many
d_call: -
cdr3_aa: CASSPFKPGVKNIQYF

v_call: TRBV12-3/TRBV12-4
j_call: TRBJ2-1
clone_size: many
d_call: TRBD2
cdr3_aa: CASAGGSGNEQFF

v_call: TRBV20-1
j_call: TRBJ1-2
clone_size: -
d_call: -
cdr3_aa: CSARGNPRGPYGYTF

v_call: TRBV11-2
j_call: TRBJ2-5
clone_size: few
d_call: TRBD2
cdr3_aa: CASSRGGTIFVETQYF

v_call: TRBV7-9
j_call: TRBJ2-2
clone_size: few
d_call: -
cdr3_aa: CASSLGRSATGELFF

v_call: TRBV7-8
j_call: TRBJ2-3
clone_size: many
d_call: -
cdr3_aa: CASSLDDGTQYF

v_call: TRBV6-1
j_call: TRBJ2-3
clone_size: many
d_call: TRBD2
cdr3_aa: CASSPRWGLVSGSPKDTQYF

v_call: TRBV24-1
j_call: TRBJ1-2
clone_size: few
d_call: -
cdr3_aa: CATRDGGANYGYTF

v_call: TRBV2
j_call: TRBJ2-5
clone_size: few
d_call: -
cdr3_aa: CAGSYSAQSQYF

v_call: TRBV12-3/TRBV12-4
j_call: TRBJ1-5
clone_size: many
d_call: -
cdr3_aa: CASSLAGQGRPRENQPQHF

v_call: TRBV18
j_call: TRBJ2-7
clone_size: many
d_call: TRBD2
cdr3_aa: CASSPGTSNHEQYF

v_call: TRBV6-1
j_call: TRBJ2-2
clone_size: -
d_call: -
cdr3_aa: CAIRRSGGNGELFF

v_call: TRBV20-1
j_call: TRBJ1-1
clone_size: -
d_call: -
cdr3_aa: CSARAETEFTEAFF

v_call: TRBV19
j_call: TRBJ2-7
clone_size: few
d_call: TRBD1
cdr3_aa: CASTTSGTGGGEQYF

v_call: TRBV12-5
j_call: TRBJ1-1
clone_size: once
d_call: -
cdr3_aa: CASGLSRVAEAFF

v_call: TRBV10-3
j_call: TRBJ1-1
clone_size: many
d_call: TRBD1
cdr3_aa: CAISRGTANTEAFF

v_call: TRBV5-1
j_call: TRBJ2-2
clone_size: many
d_call: -
cdr3_aa: CASTPGTVNTGELFF

v_call: TRBV6-1
j_call: TRBJ1-2
clone_size: -
d_call: -
cdr3_aa: CASSPVPTYGYGYTF

v_call: TRBV7-8
j_call: TRBJ2-2
clone_size: -
d_call: TRBD1
cdr3_aa: CASSRGGLFTGELFF

v_call: TRBV10-3
j_call: TRBJ2-3
clone_size: many
d_call: -
cdr3_aa: CAISDPSVSTDTQYF

v_call: TRBV6-1
j_call: TRBJ2-7
clone_size: many
d_call: -
cdr3_aa: CASSDEPGRTYEQYF

v_call: TRBV11-3
j_call: TRBJ2-7
clone_size: -
d_call: TRBD2
cdr3_aa: CASSSAGTIYEQYF

v_call: TRBV5-4
j_call: TRBJ2-2
clone_size: -
d_call: -
cdr3_aa: CASSPRGLSAGELFF

v_call: TRBV12-3/TRBV12-4
j_call: TRBJ1-4
clone_size: few
d_call: -
cdr3_aa: CASSTGRANEKLFF

v_call: TRBV27
j_call: TRBJ1-1
clone_size: many
d_call: -
cdr3_aa: CASSYYLGTEAFF

v_call: TRBV27
j_call: TRBJ2-7
clone_size: -
d_call: -
cdr3_aa: CASSLSPLYEQYF

v_call: TRBV27
j_call: TRBJ1-5
clone_size: -
d_call: -
cdr3_aa: CASSLSAGSPQHF

v_call: TRBV12-3/TRBV12-4
j_call: TRBJ2-3
clone_size: many
d_call: -
cdr3_aa: CASSRGGGEDTQYF

v_call: TRBV5-1
j_call: TRBJ2-7
clone_size: -
d_call: TRBD2
cdr3_aa: CASSLTGGELYF

v_call: TRBV18
j_call: TRBJ2-5
clone_size: many
d_call: TRBD1
cdr3_aa: CASSPGQTETQYF